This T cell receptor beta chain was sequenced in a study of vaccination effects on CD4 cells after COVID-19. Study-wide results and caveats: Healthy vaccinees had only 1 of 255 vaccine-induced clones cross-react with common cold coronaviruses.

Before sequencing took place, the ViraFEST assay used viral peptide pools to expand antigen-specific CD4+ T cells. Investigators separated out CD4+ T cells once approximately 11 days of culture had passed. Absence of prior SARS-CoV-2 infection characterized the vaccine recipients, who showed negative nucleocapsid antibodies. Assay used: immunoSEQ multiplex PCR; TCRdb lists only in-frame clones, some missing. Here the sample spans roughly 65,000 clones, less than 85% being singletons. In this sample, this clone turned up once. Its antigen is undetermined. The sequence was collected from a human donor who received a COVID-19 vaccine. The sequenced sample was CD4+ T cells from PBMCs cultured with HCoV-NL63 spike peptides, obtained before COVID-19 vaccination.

The CDR3 DNA reads as TGTGCCAGCAGTTACGGCGGCAGTCAGGGTCAGCCCCAGCATTTT. Its protein product is CASSYGGSQGQPQHF. This chain connects TRBV6-5 to TRBJ1-5; weak D call: TRBD1 (5 bases). This CDR3 contains 15 residues. Germline V CDR1 and CDR2: MNHEY, SVGAGI. The V end lost 2 bases, the J end lost 6 bases, and 14 bases lay between the germline ends.